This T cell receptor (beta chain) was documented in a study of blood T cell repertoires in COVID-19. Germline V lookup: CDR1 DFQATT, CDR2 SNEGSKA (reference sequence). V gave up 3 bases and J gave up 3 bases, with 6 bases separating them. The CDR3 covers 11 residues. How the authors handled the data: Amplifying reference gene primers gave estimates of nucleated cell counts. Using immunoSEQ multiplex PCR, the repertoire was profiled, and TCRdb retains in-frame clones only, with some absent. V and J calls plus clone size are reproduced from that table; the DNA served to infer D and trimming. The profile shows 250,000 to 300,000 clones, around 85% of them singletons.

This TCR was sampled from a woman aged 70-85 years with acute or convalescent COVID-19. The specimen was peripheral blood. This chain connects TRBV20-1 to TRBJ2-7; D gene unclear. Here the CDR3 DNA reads TGCAGTGCTAGTTACGGCTACGAGCAGTACTTC. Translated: CSASYGYEQYF.